There are many counts of the clone carrying this T cell receptor (beta chain). These data are taken from a study of molecular identifiers for immune sequencing clone quantification. TCRdb re-called the PCR reads through MiXCR, storing one row per CDR3 protein. The sample holds 250,000 to 400,000 distinct CDR3 sequences, about 20% seen once. The clonotype comes from a human donor in good health. Some libraries in this study had Jurkat cell RNA spiked in. Sequenced: naive CD8+ T cells from blood, with Jurkat cell RNA spiked in. Subset here: FACS-sorted CD8+CD4-CCR7+CD45RA+ naive T cells.

The CDR3 loop is CASSLVREDTDTQYF. The CDR3 nucleotides read TGTGCCAGCAGCTTAGTCCGGGAGGACACAGATACGCAGTATTTT. The chain is built from TRBV7-9 and TRBJ2-3; TRBD2 matches 7 bases. The CDR3 is made up of 15 amino acids. Unmatched junction bases numbered 3, after V lost 1 base and J lost 2 bases. In germline, CDR1 is SEHNR, CDR2 FQNEAQ (reference sequence).